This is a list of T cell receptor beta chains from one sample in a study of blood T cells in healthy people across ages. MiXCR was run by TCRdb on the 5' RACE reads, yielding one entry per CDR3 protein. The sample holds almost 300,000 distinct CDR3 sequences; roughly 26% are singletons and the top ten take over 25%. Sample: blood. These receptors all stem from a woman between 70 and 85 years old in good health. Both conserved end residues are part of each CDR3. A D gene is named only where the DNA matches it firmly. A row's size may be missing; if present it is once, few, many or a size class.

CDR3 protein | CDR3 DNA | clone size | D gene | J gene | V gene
CASGGTGVKAFF | TGTGCCAGCGGGGGGACGGGGGTTAAAGCTTTCTTT | few | NA | TRBJ1-1 | TRBV6-2/TRBV6-3
CASSDRPLNSPLHF | TGTGCCAGCAGTGATCGGCCGCTTAATTCACCCCTCCACTTT | few | NA | TRBJ1-6 | TRBV6-1
CASSSQVGQLTNSPLHF | TGTGCCAGCAGTAGTCAGGTCGGCCAGCTAACCAATTCACCCCTCCACTTT | NA | NA | TRBJ1-6 | TRBV27
CASTTVTSGRETQYF | TGTGCCAGCACGACCGTGACTAGCGGGAGGGAGACCCAGTACTTC | few | TRBD2 | TRBJ2-5 | TRBV28
CASSGGGTGAYGYTF | TGCGCCAGCAGCGGGGGCGGGACAGGGGCGTATGGCTACACCTTC | NA | TRBD1 | TRBJ1-2 | TRBV5-1
CSVGQTYEQYF | TGCAGCGTTGGACAAACCTACGAGCAGTACTTC | NA | NA | TRBJ2-7 | TRBV29-1
CSARRLGGITGELFF | TGCAGTGCGAGACGCCTAGGAGGAATAACCGGGGAGCTGTTTTTT | NA | NA | TRBJ2-2 | TRBV20-1
CASSQGFSSQPQHF | TGTGCCAGCAGCCAGGGATTTAGCTCTCAGCCCCAGCATTTT | few | NA | TRBJ1-5 | TRBV3-1
CASSTDRGSGETQYF | TGTGCTAGCAGCACGGACAGGGGGTCGGGGGAGACCCAGTACTTC | NA | TRBD1 | TRBJ2-5 | TRBV7-7
CASSPREGAYEQYF | TGCGCCAGCAGCCCCAGGGAGGGGGCCTACGAGCAGTACTTC | once | NA | TRBJ2-7 | TRBV4-1
CASSLEWGDGTQYF | TGTGCCAGCAGCTTAGAATGGGGAGACGGGACCCAGTACTTC | NA | NA | TRBJ2-5 | TRBV11-2
CASSSRNEETQYF | TGTGCCAGCAGTTCCCGTAATGAAGAGACCCAGTACTTC | NA | NA | TRBJ2-5 | TRBV27
CASSLDADRVNSPLHF | TGTGCCAGCAGCCTGGACGCGGACAGGGTAAATTCACCCCTCCACTTT | NA | TRBD1 | TRBJ1-6 | TRBV5-8
CASSGGTSGASTDTQYF | TGCGCCAGCAGCGGTGGGACTAGCGGGGCGAGCACAGATACGCAGTATTTT | few | TRBD2 | TRBJ2-3 | TRBV5-1
CASSVVQYTGELFF | TGTGCCAGCAGCGTAGTCCAGTACACCGGGGAGCTGTTTTTT | few | NA | TRBJ2-2 | TRBV9
CASSLRGRNEKLFF | TGTGCCAGCAGCTTAAGGGGAAGGAATGAAAAACTGTTTTTC | NA | NA | TRBJ1-4 | TRBV7-2
CSAYSPGQGNYGYTF | TGCAGTGCTTACTCACCGGGACAGGGAAACTATGGCTACACCTTC | few | TRBD1 | TRBJ1-2 | TRBV20-1
CSAGPRTSFHEQYF | TGCAGTGCAGGGCCCCGGACTAGCTTCCACGAGCAGTACTTC | NA | TRBD2 | TRBJ2-7 | TRBV20-1
CASSLGQATEAFF | TGTGCCAGCAGCTTAGGGCAGGCCACTGAAGCTTTCTTT | NA | NA | TRBJ1-1 | TRBV7-6
CASSQDSGRSTDTQYF | TGCGCCAGCAGCCAAGATAGCGGGAGAAGCACAGATACGCAGTATTTT | few | TRBD2 | TRBJ2-3 | TRBV4-1
CASTRGETQYF | TGTGCCAGCACCCGCGGGGAGACCCAGTACTTC | many | NA | TRBJ2-5 | TRBV11-2
CASRSRGQSYEQYF | TGTGCCAGCAGGTCCCGGGGACAAAGCTACGAGCAGTACTTC | NA | NA | TRBJ2-7 | TRBV28
CSVEDAKGEQYF | TGCAGCGTTGAAGATGCTAAGGGCGAGCAGTACTTC | NA | NA | TRBJ2-7 | TRBV29-1
CSVLGMSGQADTQYF | TGCAGCGTTTTGGGAATGAGTGGGCAGGCAGATACGCAGTATTTT | NA | NA | TRBJ2-3 | TRBV29-1
CASGEYNEQFF | TGCGCCAGCGGGGAGTACAATGAGCAGTTCTTC | NA | NA | TRBJ2-1 | TRBV5-1
CASSLEGWAGMANEQFF | TGCGCCAGCAGCTTGGAGGGGTGGGCAGGGATGGCCAATGAGCAGTTCTTC | few | NA | TRBJ2-1 | TRBV5-1
CASSFRPGQDNEKLFF | TGTGCCAGCAGTTTCCGACCGGGACAAGATAATGAAAAACTGTTTTTT | few | NA | TRBJ1-4 | TRBV6-5
CASSFFDSPLHF | TGTGCCAGCAGCTTTTTTGACTCACCCCTCCACTTT | few | NA | TRBJ1-6 | TRBV7-2
CAISDPRRPNTEAFF | TGTGCCATCAGTGACCCTCGGCGGCCGAACACTGAAGCTTTCTTT | NA | NA | TRBJ1-1 | TRBV10-3
CAISAGTQETQYF | TGTGCCATCAGTGCTGGGACTCAAGAGACCCAGTACTTC | few | NA | TRBJ2-5 | TRBV10-3
CASSLLGNGANVLTF | TGTGCCAGCAGTTTATTGGGGAATGGGGCCAACGTCCTGACTTTC | NA | NA | TRBJ2-6 | TRBV28
CANSRHTANTEAFF | TGTGCCAACAGCCGTCACACAGCGAACACTGAAGCTTTCTTT | few | NA | TRBJ1-1 | TRBV11-2
CASSHGQEGTQYF | TGTGCCAGCAGCCACGGACAGGAGGGCACGCAGTATTTT | NA | NA | TRBJ2-3 | TRBV6-5
CSVHRGLNTEAFF | TGCAGCGTTCACAGGGGGCTGAACACTGAAGCTTTCTTT | NA | TRBD1 | TRBJ1-1 | TRBV29-1
CSAMRLGTYNEQFF | TGCAGTGCTATGAGACTAGGGACCTACAATGAGCAGTTCTTC | NA | NA | TRBJ2-1 | TRBV20-1
CASSLGQAINQETQYF | TGTGCCAGCAGTCTCGGACAGGCTATCAACCAAGAGACCCAGTACTTC | few | TRBD1 | TRBJ2-5 | TRBV12-3/TRBV12-4
CASSVTGERGAFF | TGTGCCAGCAGCGTTACAGGTGAACGCGGAGCTTTCTTT | once | NA | TRBJ1-1 | TRBV9